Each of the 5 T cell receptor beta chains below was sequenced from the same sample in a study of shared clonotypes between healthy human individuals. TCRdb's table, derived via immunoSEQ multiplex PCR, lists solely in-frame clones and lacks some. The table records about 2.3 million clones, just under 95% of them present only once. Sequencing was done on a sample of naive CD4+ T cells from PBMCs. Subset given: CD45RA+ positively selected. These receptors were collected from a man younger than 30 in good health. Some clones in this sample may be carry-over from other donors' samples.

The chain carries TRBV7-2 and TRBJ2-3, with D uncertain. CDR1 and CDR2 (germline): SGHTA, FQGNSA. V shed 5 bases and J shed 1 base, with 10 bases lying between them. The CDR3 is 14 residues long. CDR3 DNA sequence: TGTGCCAGCAGCCCTTTTGAGGGCACAGATACGCAGTATTTT. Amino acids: CASSPFEGTDTQYF.

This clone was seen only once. CDR3 protein: CASSQNIQTGYGYTF. In DNA, the CDR3 is TGTGCCAGCAGCCAGAACATACAAACGGGGTATGGCTACACCTTC. The gene calls are TRBV14 and TRBJ1-2, with D unresolved. Germline CDR1 reads SGHDN; CDR2 reads FVKESK. With 3 bases removed from V and 5 bases from J, the gap between germline ends came to 16 bases. The CDR3 contains 15 residues.

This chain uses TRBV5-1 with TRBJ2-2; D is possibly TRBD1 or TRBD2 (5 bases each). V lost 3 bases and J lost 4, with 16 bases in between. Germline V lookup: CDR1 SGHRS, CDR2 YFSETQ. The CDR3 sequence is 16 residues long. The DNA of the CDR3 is TGCGCCAGCAGCTACCGGGACGCCGACGGCACCGGGGAGCTGTTTTTT. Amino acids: CASSYRDADGTGELFF.

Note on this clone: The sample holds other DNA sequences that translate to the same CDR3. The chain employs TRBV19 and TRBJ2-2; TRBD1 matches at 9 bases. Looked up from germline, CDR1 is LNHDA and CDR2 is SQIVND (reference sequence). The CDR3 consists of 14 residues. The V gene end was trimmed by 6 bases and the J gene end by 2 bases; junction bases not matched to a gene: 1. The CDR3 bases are TGTGCCAGTAGGGACAGGGGTAACACCGGGGAGCTGTTTTTT. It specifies CASRDRGNTGELFF.

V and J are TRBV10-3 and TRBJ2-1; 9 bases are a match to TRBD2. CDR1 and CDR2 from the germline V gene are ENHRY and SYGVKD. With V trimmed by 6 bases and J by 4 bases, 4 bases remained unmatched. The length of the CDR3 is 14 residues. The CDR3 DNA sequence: TGTGCCATCAGCACTAGCGGGCTATACAATGAGCAGTTCTTC. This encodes CAISTSGLYNEQFF.